This record looks at one T cell receptor beta chain sequence and its context. No cognate antigen has been identified for it. Qualities for individual bases were not recorded, and no much larger clone is one base off. The donors were 40 or so Caucasian individuals from Russia, aged about 6 to 100 years, who were systemically healthy. Each donor gave 9.5 to 10 milliliters of peripheral blood, drawn into EDTA-treated Vacutainer tubes. Ficoll-Paque density-gradient centrifugation was used to isolate PBMCs, with at least 6 million obtained per sample. Total RNA, at least 5 micrograms per sample, was extracted from PBMCs with Trizol reagent. For every donor, flow cytometry on a PBMC aliquot measured the percentage of naive CD45RAhigh/CD27high T cells. This specimen comes from a study of blood T cells in healthy people across ages (dated by TCRdb to the mid-2010s). As for the study more broadly: In model experiments, roughly one uniquely barcoded TCR beta cDNA molecule per two T cells was captured by template switching. The donors were divided into four age groups: young (average approximately 15 years), middle-aged (about 41), aged (approximately 62) and long-lived (approximately 74). To track age-related changes in TCR beta repertoire diversity, the study relied on deep sequencing normalized with unique cDNA molecular identifiers. To avoid experimental bias, donors of different ages were distributed randomly across sequencing lanes. For two donors (one aged 18 to 29 and one aged 80 or older), the study analyzed two additional independent replicas of 1 million unique cDNA reads from the same blood draw. Broader findings and caveats from the paper: Because profiling used bulk unsorted PBMCs, naive and antigen-experienced compartments could not be compared conclusively. Compared with the aged group, the long-lived group had more naive CD4+ T cells, fewer expanded clones and increased TCR diversity, suggesting age selection. As age increased, observed TCR beta diversity per million T cells dropped in a roughly linear way, and a significant reduction was already evident by age 40. A strong correlation was found between observed TCR beta diversity and the percentage of naive T cells measured by flow cytometry. Donor CMV infection status was unknown, potentially confounding age-related changes in expanded clonotypes. Estimates of total diversity from one million sequenced T cells were regarded as lower bounds and underestimates.

Taken from the germline V gene (reference sequence), the CDR1 and CDR2 loops are SEHNR and FQNEAQ. The CDR3 runs 15 amino acids, cysteine and phenylalanine included. Just the 45-base CDR3 DNA is kept, in frame starting at base 1. V is shortened by 5 bases, J by 4 bases, and the region joining them spans 16 bases. The library was made by 5' RACE. Sequencing was performed on an Illumina HiSeq 2500. The second PCR ran for about 7 to 11 cycles and used a J-beta primer mix along with a sample-barcoded 5' primer. A unique molecular identifier was introduced onto each TCR beta cDNA molecule by a template-switch 5' adaptor carrying 12 random nucleotides. At least 3 million CDR3-containing paired-end reads were obtained from each sample. First-strand cDNA was synthesized from all RNA with the Mint cDNA synthesis kit, primed by a TRBC-specific oligonucleotide. After uracil-DNA glycosylase treatment, a first 18-cycle PCR used universal primers M1SS and BC2_uni_R on all cDNA. Under the source paper's analysis protocol: For normalization, 1 million high-quality reads were randomly selected from each sample, with every read carrying a distinct molecular identifier. Instead of being binned into consensus sequences, reads that shared molecular identifiers were thrown out. CDR3 identification, clonotype clustering and error correction used MiTCR with a Q25 quality threshold and the strictest error-elimination algorithm. Lower-bound total TCR beta diversity was estimated with a nonparametric unseen species model using Euler transformation. TCRdb redid the processing of the public reads, applying fastp at Q25 and MiXCR, and retained in-frame beta chains. A single entry per CDR3 protein holds the most common genes and DNA from its merged rows. For this entry, the V and J calls and clone size follow TCRdb and not the study's own pipeline. This sample comprises under 950,000 distinct CDR3 sequences, about 24% of them detected only once. Of the sample, 20% to 25% is held by the ten largest clones.

This TCR was sampled from a man between 65 and 85 years old in good health. The V and J segments used are TRBV7-9 and TRBJ2-3, with a weak D call of TRBD2 (6 bases match). The sequencing sample was made of blood. The DNA reads as follows: TGTGCCAGCAGCCCCCGACTAGGGTCCGCAGATACGCAGTATTTT. The translation is CASSPRLGSADTQYF.